The entry below gives a single T cell receptor (beta chain) sequence along with its context. Treg sorting used a CD4+CD25+CD127-/low gate. Germline V gene data show CDR1 as DFQATT and CDR2 as SNEGSKA (reference sequence). The V and J ends lost 1 base and 4 bases, in that order; junction bases with no gene match: 6. This CDR3 contains 15 residues. After constant-region reverse-primer amplification, full-length variable regions underwent semi-nested PCR with Nested Universal Primer A. TCRdb independently ran MiXCR on the 5' RACE reads; one entry per CDR3 protein. The repertoire has about 7,000 distinct CDR3 sequences, around 66% of them found once; the top ten carry 4.5%.

This chain links TRBV20-1 with TRBJ2-1; 8 nucleotides match TRBD2. The clonotype was recovered from a female donor with breast cancer. The source material was tumor-infiltrating Tregs sorted from the breast tumor. The CDR3 is CSARVVAGGYNEQFF. As DNA, the CDR3 is TGCAGTGCTAGAGTAGTGGCGGGGGGATACAATGAGCAGTTCTTC.